The rows below give T cell receptor beta chains drawn from one sample of a study of OX40 agonist ivuxolimab in advanced cancers. Here immunoSEQ multiplex PCR was the method, and the copy in TCRdb shows in-frame clones only, minus some. The data show roughly 93,000 clones, with 90% to 95% seen just once and around 0.5% held by the top ten. The starting material was CD4+ or CD8+ T cells sorted from blood, obtained in a trial of the OX40 agonist ivuxolimab. These receptors originate from an adult with an advanced solid tumor such as melanoma, head and neck, liver or kidney cancer. Both conserved end residues are part of each CDR3. D genes are given only for firm matches. Where a row states a size, it is once, few, many or the class of an expanded clone; other rows omit it.

>TRBD1|TRBJ1-2|TRBV6-5|-
CASSYPQGAGGYTF
TGTGCCAGCAGTTACCCTCAGGGGGCAGGGGGCTACACCTTC
>TRBD1|TRBJ2-4|TRBV2|-
CAITVLTGVNIQYF
TGTGCCATCACAGTGCTTACAGGGGTAAACATTCAGTACTTC
>-|TRBJ2-2|TRBV19|-
CASSIIRESTGELFF
TGTGCCAGTAGTATTATTCGGGAGAGCACCGGGGAGCTGTTTTTT
>-|TRBJ1-2|TRBV29-1|-
CSVETPGPSFGYTF
TGCAGCGTTGAAACGCCGGGACCCAGCTTTGGCTACACCTTC
>-|TRBJ1-6|TRBV30|once
CAWSVSRTGSPLHF
TGTGCCTGGAGTGTTTCACGGACCGGTTCACCCCTCCACTTT
>TRBD1|TRBJ2-1|TRBV11-2|-
CASSLGGQVRNEQFF
TGTGCCAGCAGCTTAGGTGGACAGGTTCGGAATGAGCAGTTCTTC
>-|TRBJ1-4|TRBV11-2|-
CASSLDTGAWDVEKLFF
TGTGCCAGCAGCTTAGATACCGGGGCATGGGACGTAGAAAAACTGTTTTTT
>-|TRBJ2-3|TRBV7-7|once
CASSSGTGTDTQYF
TGTGCTAGCAGCTCCGGGACTGGAACAGATACGCAGTATTTT
>-|TRBJ2-1|TRBV5-1|-
CASSFYNEQFF
TGCGCCAGCAGCTTTTACAATGAGCAGTTCTTC
>TRBD1|TRBJ2-2|TRBV7-9|-
CASKYRGGANTGELFF
TGTGCCAGCAAGTACAGGGGTGGGGCGAACACCGGGGAGCTGTTTTTT
>TRBD2|TRBJ2-1|TRBV19|-
CASTTSTPRHEQFF
TGTGCCAGCACGACTAGCACCCCTAGGCATGAGCAGTTCTTC
>-|TRBJ2-7|TRBV18|-
CASSPPGPPVYEQYF
TGTGCCAGCTCCCCCCCGGGGCCCCCTGTGTACGAGCAGTACTTC
>-|TRBJ2-5|TRBV19|few
CASSRTHSVETQYF
TGTGCCAGTAGTCGGACCCATAGCGTGGAGACCCAGTACTTC
>-|TRBJ1-2|TRBV5-1|-
CASNPDGGNYGYTF
TGCGCCAGCAACCCGGACGGGGGAAACTATGGCTACACCTTC
>TRBD1|TRBJ1-2|TRBV6-6|-
CASRPGQGASNYGYTF
TGTGCCAGCAGACCCGGACAGGGGGCATCTAACTATGGCTACACCTTC
>TRBD2|TRBJ2-7|TRBV6-1|-
CASSESLGRAGEQYF
TGTGCCAGCAGTGAATCTCTCGGGAGGGCCGGTGAGCAGTACTTC
>TRBD1|TRBJ2-5|TRBV6-1|-
CASSVKSSRGSGETQYF
TGTGCCAGCAGTGTCAAATCTAGCAGGGGGTCGGGAGAGACCCAGTACTTC
>-|TRBJ2-7|TRBV11-2|-
CASSLAPGRGGTYEQYF
TGTGCCAGCAGCTTAGCCCCAGGCCGGGGAGGAACCTACGAGCAGTACTTC
>-|TRBJ2-7|TRBV30|-
CAWSVTLSYEQYF
TGTGCCTGGAGTGTAACGCTCTCCTACGAGCAGTACTTC
>TRBD2|TRBJ2-3|TRBV6-5|-
CATRLAASTDTQYF
TGTGCCACCCGACTAGCGGCTAGCACAGATACGCAGTATTTT
>TRBD1|TRBJ2-3|TRBV28|-
CASSLTGTGTDTQYF
TGTGCCAGCAGTTTAACCGGGACAGGGACAGATACGCAGTATTTT
>-|TRBJ2-2|TRBV6-5|-
CASSLASSNTGELFF
TGTGCCAGCAGTCTAGCTAGCTCGAACACCGGGGAGCTGTTTTTT
>-|TRBJ2-3|TRBV30|once
CAGGRASTDTQYF
TGTGCTGGAGGGCGAGCTAGCACAGATACGCAGTATTTT
>TRBD1|TRBJ1-5|TRBV7-2|-
CASSDRGSNQPQHF
TGTGCCAGCAGTGACAGGGGGAGCAATCAGCCCCAGCATTTT
>-|TRBJ2-7|TRBV9|-
CASSVGTGPVPEQYF
TGTGCCAGCAGCGTAGGAACGGGTCCAGTGCCCGAGCAGTACTTC
>-|TRBJ2-7|TRBV7-2|-
CASSSAGYEQYF
TGTGCCAGCAGCTCTGCGGGCTACGAGCAGTACTTC
>TRBD1|TRBJ2-7|TRBV6-1|-
CASSPGTGEEQYF
TGTGCCAGCAGTCCAGGGACAGGGGAGGAGCAGTACTTC
>-|TRBJ1-1|TRBV19|-
CASSPRGGLVNTEAFF
TGTGCCAGTAGTCCCCGGGGGGGGCTCGTGAACACTGAAGCTTTCTTT
>-|TRBJ2-7|TRBV30|-
CAWSVQSYHEQYF
TGTGCCTGGAGTGTACAGAGCTATCACGAGCAGTACTTC
>-|TRBJ2-7|TRBV11-1|-
CASSLFGEQYF
TGTGCCAGCAGCTTATTCGGGGAGCAGTACTTC
>-|TRBJ2-5|TRBV6-5|-
CASSPLGERAETQYF
TGTGCCAGCAGTCCCCTGGGGGAGCGTGCGGAGACCCAGTACTTC
>-|TRBJ2-3|TRBV7-3|-
CASSLTDTQYF
TGTGCCAGCAGCTTAACAGATACGCAGTATTTT
>-|TRBJ2-5|TRBV7-9|-
CASSEEQETQYF
TGTGCCAGCAGCGAAGAACAAGAGACCCAGTACTTC
>TRBD1|TRBJ2-5|TRBV11-3|-
CASSYRGPQETQYF
TGTGCCAGCAGCTACAGGGGGCCCCAAGAGACCCAGTACTTC
>TRBD1|TRBJ1-2|TRBV4-1|-
CASSPERPGTGANYGYTF
TGCGCCAGCAGCCCAGAGCGACCCGGGACAGGGGCTAACTATGGCTACACCTTC
>-|TRBJ2-7|TRBV6-5|-
CASSYSVGNLYEQYF
TGTGCCAGCAGTTACTCCGTAGGGAACCTCTACGAGCAGTACTTC